This passage covers 9 T cell receptor beta chains from one sample sequenced in a study of cytomegalovirus exposure and HLA in healthy donors. The study ran its PCR with 60 Vbeta and 13 Jbeta primers. Only in-frame clones appear in the TCRdb table, and some are missing; sequencing was by immunoSEQ multiplex PCR. The repertoire has roughly 150,000 clones, about 84% of them found once; the top ten carry approximately 5.6%. The specimen sequenced was PBMCs. The origin of the receptors is a woman aged 40 to 50 in good health and CMV-seropositive.

This clone has more than one count but fewer than ten. This chain joins TRBV5-1 and TRBJ2-1; 10 nucleotides match TRBD2. J was trimmed by 8 bases and V by 4 bases; bases with no gene match: 6. The CDR3 spans 14 residues. Looked up from germline, CDR1 is SGHRS and CDR2 is YFSETQ. The CDR3 region is CASSLAGVKDEQFF. The CDR3 DNA is TGCGCCAGCAGCCTAGCGGGAGTAAAGGATGAGCAGTTCTTC.

The chain employs TRBV6-5 and TRBJ2-6; 7 bases match TRBD1. This CDR3 contains 16 residues. The V gene's germline CDR1 is MNHEY and CDR2 SVGAGI. Trimming took 2 bases from V and 2 from J; bases not matched to a gene: 3. CDR3 in amino acids: CASSYDGTAGANVLTF. The CDR3, as DNA: TGTGCCAGCAGTTACGACGGGACAGCTGGGGCCAACGTCCTGACTTTC.

This rearrangement joins TRBV7-3 to TRBJ1-1; 7 bases are a match to TRBD1. This CDR3 has 12 residues. Trimming removed 1 base from V and 7 bases from J; junction bases left unmatched: 0. Germline V CDR1 and CDR2: SGHTA, FQGTGA. The CDR3 sequence is CASSLNRGEAFF. DNA for the CDR3: TGTGCCAGCAGCTTAAACAGGGGTGAAGCTTTCTTT.

This sequence joins TRBV6-1 and TRBJ2-1, with 7 bases fitting TRBD2. The junction had 7 bases not matched to a gene; V was cut back by 2 bases and J by 6 bases. In germline, CDR1 is MNHNS, CDR2 SASEGT. This CDR3 is 15 amino acids long. CDR3 protein: CASSELGGTTNEQFF. The CDR3 coding sequence is TGTGCCAGCAGTGAACTGGGGGGGACTACCAATGAGCAGTTCTTC.

The chain couples TRBV6-6 to TRBJ2-5; 7 positions agree with TRBD1. Trimming at V came to 11 bases and at J to 2 bases, leaving 11 bases not matched to a gene. The CDR3 is 14 amino acids. Looked up from germline, CDR1 is MNHNY and CDR2 is SVGAGI (reference sequence). CDR3 nucleotide sequence: TGTGCCTCGGTGGAAAGGGGGCTTCAAGAGACCCAGTACTTC. Translating it yields CASVERGLQETQYF.

The chain is built from TRBV5-5 and TRBJ2-7; 14 bases are a match to TRBD2. Germline V gene lookup returns CDR1 SGHKS and CDR2 YYEKEE (reference sequence). V was clipped by 4 bases and J by 3 bases; unmatched bases: 9. The CDR3 contains 17 residues. The DNA of the CDR3 is TGTGCCAGCAGCATTGGACTAGCGGGAGGAAAGATCTACGAGCAGTACTTC. Protein product: CASSIGLAGGKIYEQYF. Full variable domain (remainder filled in from reference TRBV5-5 and TRBJ2-7): DAGVTQSPTHLIKTRGQQVTLRCSPISGHKSVSWYQQVLGQGPQFIFQYYEKEERGRGNFPDRFSARQFPNYSSELNVNALLLGDSALYLCASSIGLAGGKIYEQYFGPGTRLTVT.

The J gene is TRBJ2-5, the V gene TRBV6-1; D possibly corresponds to TRBD1 (5 bases). The CDR3 has 14 amino acids. The V gene's germline CDR1 is MNHNS and CDR2 SASEGT. V was clipped by 2 bases and J by 5 bases, with 12 bases between them. The CDR3 bases are TGTGCCAGCAGTGAAAGCAGGGTGCTTGAGACCCAGTACTTC. Translation: CASSESRVLETQYF.

The rearrangement links TRBV15 to TRBJ2-4; 10 positions agree with TRBD2. CDR1 and CDR2 (germline): LNHNV, YYDKDF (reference sequence). The junction had 9 bases not matched to a gene; V was cut back by 3 bases and J by 1 base. This CDR3 is built from 18 residues. CDR3 nucleotide sequence: TGTGCCACCAGCAGGGAATCATATAGCGGGAGGGCCAAAAACATTCAGTACTTC. It is translated as CATSRESYSGRAKNIQYF. Complete variable domain (other parts from reference TRBV15 and TRBJ2-4): DAMVIQNPRYQVTQFGKPVTLSCSQTLNHNVMYWYQQKSSQAPKLLFHYYDKDFNNEADTPDNFQSRRPNTSFCFLDIRSPGLGDTAMYLCATSRESYSGRAKNIQYFGAGTRLSVL.

V gene TRBV28 combines with J gene TRBJ2-1; 7 bases are shared with TRBD2. This CDR3 region has 15 residues. Trimming at V came to 7 bases and at J to 0 bases, leaving 6 bases not matched to a gene. CDR1 and CDR2 from the germline V gene are MDHEN and SYDVKM. The CDR3 nucleotides are TGTGCCAGCATCCCTAGCGGAAACTCCTACAATGAGCAGTTCTTC. This gives the protein CASIPSGNSYNEQFF.